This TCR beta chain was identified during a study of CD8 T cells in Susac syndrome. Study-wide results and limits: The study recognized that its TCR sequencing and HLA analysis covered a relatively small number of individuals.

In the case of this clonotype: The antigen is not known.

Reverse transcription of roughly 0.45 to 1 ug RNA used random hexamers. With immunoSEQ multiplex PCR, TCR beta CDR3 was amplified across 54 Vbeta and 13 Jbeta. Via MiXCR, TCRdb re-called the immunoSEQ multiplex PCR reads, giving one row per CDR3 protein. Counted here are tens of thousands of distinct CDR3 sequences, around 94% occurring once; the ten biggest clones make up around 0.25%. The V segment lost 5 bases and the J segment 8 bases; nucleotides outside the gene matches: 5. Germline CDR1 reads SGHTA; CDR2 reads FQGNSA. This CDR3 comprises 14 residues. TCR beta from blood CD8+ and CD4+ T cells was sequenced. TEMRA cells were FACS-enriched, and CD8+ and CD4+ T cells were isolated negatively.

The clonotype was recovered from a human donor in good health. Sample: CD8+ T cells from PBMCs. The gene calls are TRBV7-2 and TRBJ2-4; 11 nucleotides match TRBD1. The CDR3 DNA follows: TGTGCCAGCAGCCCGGACAGGGGGCGCCACATTCAGTACTTC. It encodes CASSPDRGRHIQYF.